Included here is one T cell receptor beta chain sequence, with context. Sample time point: after trial treatment. Treatment described: LDRT plus nivolumab, ipilimumab, low-dose cyclophosphamide and aspirin (RACIN trial). The germline V and J ends were trimmed by 1 base and 7 bases, with 11 bases remaining between them. The CDR3 has 14 amino acids. Germline V gene data show CDR1 as LNHDA and CDR2 as SQIVND (reference sequence). cDNA synthesis used a TRAV/TRBV-specific primer set for both chains. Amplification of TCRs used a constant-region primer and V-primer adapter for about 18 PCR cycles. Each CDR3 protein is one row after TCRdb ran MiXCR on the reads. The sample comprises tens of thousands of distinct CDR3 sequences, 20% to 25% of which are singletons, and 10% to 15% rests with the top ten. The data derive from a study of low-dose radiotherapy and immunotherapy resistance in tumors. Study-wide background: Patients were treated with intravenous nivolumab at 240 mg every two weeks and were also dosed with ipilimumab at 1 mg/kg every six weeks. Patients were on oral aspirin 300 mg taken daily for four cycles from cycle 1 day 1.

The sample here was PBMCs, taken after low-dose radiotherapy plus immunotherapy. The sequence came from a female donor with ovarian cancer. The chain uses TRBV19 and TRBJ1-5; maybe TRBD1 (6 bases). CDR3 in amino acids: CASSIVAGEQPQHF. The DNA of the CDR3 is TGTGCCAGTAGTATAGTGGCAGGGGAGCAGCCCCAGCATTTT. The complete variable domain, with remaining parts taken from reference TRBV19 and TRBJ1-5, reads DGGITQSPKYLFRKEGQNVTLSCEQNLNHDAMYWYRQDPGQGLRLIYYSQIVNDFQKGDIAEGYSVSREKKESFPLTVTSAQKNPTAFYLCASSIVAGEQPQHFGDGTRLSIL.